The next 14 T cell receptor beta chains were all read from a single sample in a study of blood T cells in healthy people across ages. With a J-beta primer mix and a sample-barcoded 5' primer, a second PCR ran about 6 to 11 cycles. TCRdb reanalysed the 5' RACE reads using MiXCR and keeps one entry per CDR3 protein. The sample lists under 1,000,000 distinct CDR3 sequences, about 34% seen once, with 13% in the top ten. Sequenced sample: blood. These receptor sequences come from a man aged 18 to 29 in good health.

The chain links TRBV5-1 to TRBJ1-1; 7 positions agree with TRBD1. In germline, CDR1 is SGHRS, CDR2 YFSETQ. The ends lost 4 bases at V and 4 bases at J; junction bases unmatched: 4. CDR3 length equals 13 residues. CDR3 nucleotides: TGCGCCAGCAGCGACAGGGAGGCCACTGAAGCTTTCTTT. It is translated as CASSDREATEAFF.

J is TRBJ2-5 and V is TRBV10-3; a weak D match, TRBD1 (6 bases). V was pared by 6 bases and J by 2 bases, with 10 bases between. The CDR3 is 13 amino acids. The germline gives CDR1 ENHRY, CDR2 SYGVKD. The CDR3 sequence: CAIRPDRQETQYF. As DNA, the CDR3 is TGTGCCATCAGACCAGACAGGCAAGAGACCCAGTACTTC.

This clonotype occurred once. This chain links TRBV5-5 with TRBJ1-5, with D unresolved. The CDR3 runs 15 residues. Per the germline V gene, CDR1 is SGHKS and CDR2 is YYEKEE (reference sequence). V lost 0 bases, J lost 7 bases, and 14 bases lay in between. CDR3 protein: CASSLEVGFGQPQHF. The CDR3, as DNA: TGTGCCAGCAGCTTGGAGGTGGGATTTGGGCAGCCCCAGCATTTT.

This clonotype was detected many times. The V and J genes are TRBV10-3 and TRBJ1-5, with no clear D. Germline V gives CDR1 ENHRY, CDR2 SYGVKD. V lost 0 bases and J lost 0, with 9 bases in between. The CDR3 is 16 amino acids. CDR3 region: CAISESAVPSNQPQHF. The CDR3 nucleotides are TGTGCCATCAGTGAGTCGGCGGTCCCTAGCAATCAGCCCCAGCATTTT.

The chain carries TRBV4-1 and TRBJ2-2, with D uncertain. The CDR3 extends over 14 amino acids. Deletions cut 0 bases from V and 6 bases from J, with 8 bases between. CDR1 MGHRA and CDR2 YSYEKL come from the germline V gene. The CDR3 sequence: CASSQDFMAGELFF. The CDR3 DNA is TGCGCCAGCAGCCAAGATTTCATGGCCGGGGAGCTGTTTTTT.

The chain uses TRBV6-5 and TRBJ2-7; D is perhaps TRBD1 or TRBD2 (5 bases each). This CDR3 region has 15 residues. Germline V gene sequence: CDR1 MNHEY, CDR2 SVGAGI. V lost 5 bases, J lost 6 bases, and 20 bases lay in between. CDR3 sequence: CASSRDRRSTSEQYF. In DNA form, the CDR3 reads TGTGCCAGCAGTCGGGACCGGAGGTCGACATCCGAGCAGTACTTC.

The chain uses TRBV20-1 and TRBJ2-5, with TRBD1 identical over 8 bases. The CDR3 is 15 amino acids. Germline CDR1 is DFQATT and CDR2 is SNEGSKA (reference sequence). The junction had 5 bases not matched to a gene; V was cut back by 0 bases and J by 2 bases. CDR3 region: CSARDGQGAQETQYF. CDR3 in DNA: TGCAGTGCTAGAGATGGGCAGGGGGCTCAAGAGACCCAGTACTTC.

This sequence joins TRBV20-1 and TRBJ2-3; 12 nucleotides align to TRBD2. The J segment lost 2 bases and the V segment lost 4 bases, leaving 13 bases of the junction unmatched. Germline CDR1 is DFQATT and CDR2 is SNEGSKA (reference sequence). CDR3 length: 18 residues. CDR3 in DNA: TGCAGTGCTAAGGGCCCACTAGCGGGGGGACTCCTCACAGATACGCAGTATTTT. Its protein is CSAKGPLAGGLLTDTQYF.

V and J are TRBV29-1 and TRBJ2-1; unclear D gene. CDR1 SQVTM and CDR2 ANQGSEA come from the germline V gene. The CDR3 sequence is 15 residues long. V was cut by 4 bases and J by 0 bases, with 13 bases left in between. The CDR3 DNA reads as TGCAGCGTTGTGGTCGGCTGGTCCTCCTACAATGAGCAGTTCTTC. This translates into CSVVVGWSSYNEQFF.

In this sample, this clonotype turned up many times. The chain uses TRBV6-6 and TRBJ2-7; D may correspond to TRBD1 or TRBD2 (5 bases each). This CDR3 region has 13 residues. Germline CDR1 MNHNY, CDR2 SVGAGI (reference sequence). The V and J ends lost 7 bases and 5 bases respectively, with 15 bases between them. Written as DNA, the CDR3 is TGTGCCAGCACCCACGGGGCCAGTAACGAGCAGTACTTC. Amino acids: CASTHGASNEQYF.

The chain has TRBV6-1 and TRBJ1-1, with D possibly matching TRBD1 (6 bases). Between the trimmed V and J ends, which lost 6 bases and 7 bases, there was a span of 24 bases. Germline CDR1 is MNHNS and CDR2 is SASEGT. The CDR3 is 16 residues long. For the CDR3, the DNA is TGTGCCAGCAGGCCACCAATACAGGGTCGTTCCATTGAAGCTTTCTTT. Its translation: CASRPPIQGRSIEAFF.

The chain carries TRBV2 and TRBJ2-5, with 9 bases lining up with TRBD1. J was trimmed by 4 bases and V by 6 bases; bases with no gene match: 3. The CDR3 is made up of 13 amino acids. CDR1 is SNHLY, CDR2 FYNNEI, per germline. The CDR3 sequence: CASRDRGAETQYF. In DNA, the CDR3 is TGTGCCAGCAGGGACAGGGGCGCAGAGACCCAGTACTTC.

The chain has TRBV7-2 and TRBJ2-1; 9 bases match TRBD2. The V and J ends lost 5 bases and 2 bases, in that order; junction bases with no gene match: 7. This CDR3 comprises 16 residues. The V gene's germline CDR1 is SGHTA and CDR2 FQGNSA. The DNA of the CDR3 is TGTGCCAGCAGCGTTTGGCGGGGGGGAGCCTACAATGAGCAGTTCTTC. It yields the protein CASSVWRGGAYNEQFF.

This clonotype was counted a few times. This chain links TRBV4-1 with TRBJ1-1; no definite D call. CDR3 length: 16 amino acids. Germline CDR1 and CDR2: MGHRA and YSYEKL. With 4 bases removed from V and 0 bases from J, the gap between germline ends came to 15 bases. CDR3 DNA sequence: TGCGCCAGCAGCCCAGCCCACAGCAGCATGAACACTGAAGCTTTCTTT. As protein: CASSPAHSSMNTEAFF.